This is a list of T cell receptor beta chains from one sample in a study of cytomegalovirus exposure and HLA in healthy donors. TCRdb's table, derived via immunoSEQ multiplex PCR, lists solely in-frame clones and lacks some. The sample includes some 71,000 clones. Material: PBMCs. These receptors were taken from a woman younger than 45 in good health and CMV-seronegative. CDR3s include the opening cysteine and the closing phenylalanine or tryptophan. The D gene is left open where the match is weak.

V: TRBV13; D: TRBD1; J: TRBJ2-7; DNA: TGTGCCAGCAGCTTAAAGGGACAGGCCTTCTACGAGCAGTACTTC; CDR3: CASSLKGQAFYEQYF
V: TRBV28; D: -; J: TRBJ2-6; DNA: TGTGCCAGCAGGCCCGCCGGCGGGACAGTCAGCTCTGGGGCCAACGTCCTGACTTTC; CDR3: CASRPAGGTVSSGANVLTF
V: TRBV29-1; D: -; J: TRBJ2-3; DNA: TGCAGCGTTGGCGGGGATACGCAGTATTTT; CDR3: CSVGGDTQYF
V: TRBV6-5; D: -; J: TRBJ2-3; DNA: TGTGCCAGCAGTTACTCGTACGCTAGGATCACAGATACGCAGTATTTT; CDR3: CASSYSYARITDTQYF
V: TRBV10-2; D: -; J: TRBJ1-1; DNA: TGCGCCAGCAGCTCCCCTTTGAACACTGAAGCTTTCTTT; CDR3: CASSSPLNTEAFF
V: TRBV7-3; D: TRBD2; J: TRBJ2-5; DNA: TGTGCCAGCAGCTTAACGGGAGGGGCGTTCGAGACCCAGTACTTC; CDR3: CASSLTGGAFETQYF
V: TRBV7-9; D: -; J: TRBJ2-5; DNA: TGTGCCAGCAGCCGCAAGGGGGATGGGGAGACCCAGTACTTC; CDR3: CASSRKGDGETQYF
V: TRBV30; D: -; J: TRBJ1-1; DNA: TGTGCCTGGAGTGCGGGGGGACCGCCCCCTGAAGCTTTCTTT; CDR3: CAWSAGGPPPEAFF
V: TRBV4-1; D: TRBD2; J: TRBJ2-1; DNA: TGCGCCAGCAGCCAGGCTGAGACTAGCGGGGGGGCCAATGAGCAGTTCTTC; CDR3: CASSQAETSGGANEQFF
V: TRBV6-6; D: TRBD1; J: TRBJ1-6; DNA: TGTGCCAGCAGTTACTCGGCAGGGGGAAATTCACCCCTCCACTTT; CDR3: CASSYSAGGNSPLHF
V: TRBV5-4; D: -; J: TRBJ2-5; DNA: TGTGCCAGCAGCCAGGACTGGAGGGAGACCCAGTACTTC; CDR3: CASSQDWRETQYF